These 20 T cell receptor beta chains were all obtained from the same sample, sequenced in a study of beta chain features in type 1 diabetes. Sequenced material consisted of expressed TCRB transcripts (all of the isolated RNA was reverse transcribed). TCRdb keeps only in-frame clones here, not all; method: immunoSEQ multiplex PCR. Of about 130,000 clones listed, 9.2% are singletons. Sample: central memory CD4+ T cells from blood. These receptors were obtained from a man between 18 and 29 years old in good health.

This clone showed up just a few times. The chain is built from TRBV9 and TRBJ2-2; 7 bases line up with TRBD1. Per germline, CDR1 SGDLS and CDR2 YYNGEE. The ends lost 0 bases at V and 6 bases at J; junction bases unmatched: 8. This CDR3 region has 16 residues. The CDR3 reads CASSVVGTVVAGELFF. The CDR3 DNA follows: TGTGCCAGCAGCGTAGTGGGGACAGTGGTTGCCGGGGAGCTGTTTTTT.

This clone has just a few counts. The J gene is TRBJ1-5, the V gene TRBV10-3, with 10 bases fitting TRBD1. The CDR3 consists of 13 residues. V lost 8 bases, J lost 5 bases, and 3 bases stayed unmatched. Germline V gene lookup returns CDR1 ENHRY and CDR2 SYGVKD. CDR3 protein: CAISGTGDQPQHF. In DNA, the CDR3 is TGTGCCATCTCTGGGACAGGGGATCAGCCCCAGCATTTT.

This clone was counted between two and nine times. This sequence joins TRBV6-1 and TRBJ2-2, with 7 bases that match TRBD1. Trimming at V came to 6 bases and at J to 2 bases, leaving 3 bases not matched to a gene. Germline CDR1 and CDR2: MNHNS and SASEGT. The CDR3 extends over 14 amino acids. CDR3 DNA: TGTGCCAGCAGGGGGGACAGTAACACCGGGGAGCTGTTTTTT. Protein product: CASRGDSNTGELFF.

The rearrangement joins TRBV29-1 to TRBJ2-5, with TRBD2 identical over 9 bases. This CDR3 is 14 amino acids long. Per germline, CDR1 SQVTM and CDR2 ANQGSEA. The ends lost 6 bases at V and 4 bases at J; junction bases unmatched: 9. CDR3 DNA: TGCAGCGTGCCGGGACTAGCCTCGGGAGAGACCCAGTACTTC. It encodes CSVPGLASGETQYF. The variable domain in full, with the rest retrieved from reference TRBV29-1 and TRBJ2-5, is SAVISQKPSRDICQRGTSLTIQCQVDSQVTMMFWYRQQPGQSLTLIATANQGSEATYESGFVIDKFPISRPNLTFSTLTVSNMSPEDSSIYLCSVPGLASGETQYFGPGTRLLVL.

This chain joins TRBV9 and TRBJ2-2, with TRBD2 matching 12 bases. The germline gives CDR1 SGDLS, CDR2 YYNGEE. With V trimmed by 3 bases and J by 3 bases, 6 bases remained unmatched. The CDR3 runs to 17 residues. The CDR3 reads CASSGPSGGGHTGELFF. The CDR3 DNA sequence: TGTGCCAGCAGCGGACCTAGCGGGGGGGGCCACACCGGGGAGCTGTTTTTT.

The chain combines TRBV19 with TRBJ1-4; TRBD1 matches at 8 bases. The CDR3 contains 14 residues. V dropped 5 bases and J dropped 11; count of bases not matched to a gene: 10. From germline, CDR1 is LNHDA and CDR2 SQIVND (reference sequence). In DNA form, the CDR3 reads TGTGCCAGTAGTCCCTCAGACAGGGGCTGGAAACTGTTTTTT. Protein product: CASSPSDRGWKLFF.

This clone showed up many times. The chain combines TRBV6-5 with TRBJ2-2; 9 bases align to TRBD1. The CDR3 loop spans 15 amino acids. Germline V CDR1 and CDR2: MNHEY, SVGAGI. Germline trimming cut 5 bases from V and 6 bases from J; bases unmatched to any gene: 7. In nucleotides, the CDR3 is TGTGCCAGCAGTCCCGGGACAGGGATGTCCGGGGAGCTGTTTTTT. It is translated as CASSPGTGMSGELFF.

This chain links TRBV18 with TRBJ1-5; 10 bases line up with TRBD1. The germline CDR1 and CDR2 sequences are KGHSH and LQKENI. CDR3 size: 16 residues. V dropped 2 bases and J dropped 4; count of bases not matched to a gene: 5. As DNA, the CDR3 is TGTGCCAGCTCACCAGGGACAGGGGCAAGAAATCAGCCCCAGCATTTT. The encoded protein is CASSPGTGARNQPQHF.

A few counts support this clone. The chain couples TRBV2 to TRBJ2-7; unclear D gene. This CDR3 is built from 12 residues. Looked up from germline, CDR1 is SNHLY and CDR2 is FYNNEI. V shed 2 bases and J shed 4 bases, with 6 bases lying between them. CDR3 sequence reads: CASSELSYEQYF. For the CDR3, the DNA is TGTGCCAGCAGTGAACTGAGTTACGAGCAGTACTTC.

In its sample, this clone was seen a few times. The CDR3 here is CAISDPPAKNIQYF. The CDR3 DNA is TGTGCCATCAGTGACCCCCCGGCCAAAAACATTCAGTACTTC. The chain uses TRBV10-3 and TRBJ2-4, with no clear D. Germline-derived CDR1 and CDR2 are ENHRY and SYGVKD. CDR3 length equals 14 residues. Deletions cut 3 bases from V and 1 base from J, with 7 bases between.

The CDR3 nucleotides are TGTGCCAGCAGCCGAACAGGAGCGGAGACCCAGTACTTC. Translating it yields CASSRTGAETQYF. The V gene is TRBV7-9, the J gene TRBJ2-5; possibly TRBD1 for D (5 bases). CDR3 length equals 13 residues. V gave up 5 bases and J gave up 5 bases, with 12 bases separating them. The V gene's germline CDR1 is SEHNR and CDR2 FQNEAQ (reference sequence).

The rearrangement joins TRBV14 to TRBJ1-1; unclear D gene. V was shortened by 1 base and J by 0 bases, with 12 bases between the two germline ends. Per germline, CDR1 SGHDN and CDR2 FVKESK. The CDR3 totals 16 residues. In DNA, the CDR3 is TGTGCCAGCAGCCAAGTCGTGAGGGTGGTGAACACTGAAGCTTTCTTT. Its translation: CASSQVVRVVNTEAFF.

The chain joins TRBV7-8 to TRBJ2-5, with D unresolved. Germline loops: CDR1 SGHVS, CDR2 FQNEAQ. Trimming pared 2 bases from V and 1 base from J, leaving 5 bases between. The CDR3 runs 13 residues. The chain's CDR3 is CASSLSGQETQYF. DNA of the CDR3: TGTGCCAGCAGCTTATCGGGCCAAGAGACCCAGTACTTC.

By share, this clone counts as medium-sized. The rearrangement links TRBV29-1 to TRBJ1-5; D is ambiguous. Germline assignment: CDR1 SQVTM and CDR2 ANQGSEA. This CDR3 spans 13 amino acids. Trimming cost V 7 bases and J 8 bases, with 18 bases left between them. DNA of the CDR3: TGCAGCGCCGCGACTACCGCGGGGAAGCCCCAGCATTTT. Its translation: CSAATTAGKPQHF.

This clone was counted only a few times. The CDR3 sequence: CASSLTGDSYEQYF. The CDR3 nucleotides read TGTGCCAGCTCACTAACAGGGGACTCCTACGAGCAGTACTTC. The chain is built from TRBV18 and TRBJ2-7, with 7 positions matching TRBD1. With 4 bases clipped from V and 0 bases from J, the junction kept 3 bases outside the gene matches. Germline CDR1 and CDR2: KGHSH and LQKENI. The CDR3 has 14 amino acids.

This clone was found many times. The rearrangement joins TRBV30 to TRBJ1-5; the D is unclear. CDR3 size: 13 residues. Germline loops: CDR1 GTSNPN, CDR2 SVGIG (reference sequence). Trimming stripped 4 bases from V and 7 bases from J, with 14 bases between. The CDR3 DNA is TGTGCCTGGAACCCTCATACGGGGCAGCCCCAGCATTTT. It is translated as CAWNPHTGQPQHF.

This clone has a handful of counts. The rearrangement joins TRBV5-1 to TRBJ2-5; TRBD2 aligns across 9 bases. V lost 5 bases, J lost 4 bases, and 6 bases stayed unmatched. There are 14 residues in the CDR3. CDR1 is SGHRS, CDR2 YFSETQ, per germline. CDR3 nucleotides: TGCGCCAGCAGTCGGGCTAGCGGGGCAGAGACCCAGTACTTC. Amino acid sequence: CASSRASGAETQYF.

This clone was seen only a few times. V is TRBV27 and J is TRBJ2-1; the match to TRBD2 covers 10 bases. This CDR3 region has 15 residues. Germline loops: CDR1 MNHEY, CDR2 SMNVEV (reference sequence). J lost 8 bases, V lost 5 bases, and 9 bases had no gene match. DNA for the CDR3: TGTGCCAGCAGTGCCCGAGTCAGCGGGGGGGATGAGCAGTTCTTC. It encodes CASSARVSGGDEQFF.

The sample holds a few counts of this clone. The chain recombines TRBV19 with TRBJ2-1; TRBD2 matches at 8 bases. The J segment lost 9 bases and the V segment lost 3 bases, leaving 7 bases of the junction unmatched. Germline loops: CDR1 LNHDA, CDR2 SQIVND (reference sequence). The CDR3 extends over 14 amino acids. Here the CDR3 reads CASSIPGGPGEQFF. CDR3 nucleotides: TGTGCCAGTAGTATTCCGGGGGGGCCGGGTGAGCAGTTCTTC.

This clone was seen more than once but under ten times. The V gene is TRBV14, the J gene TRBJ1-6; D not resolved. The CDR3 covers 16 residues. Trimming cost V 1 base and J 7 bases, with 14 bases left between them. Germline values: CDR1 SGHDN, CDR2 FVKESK. CDR3 residues: CASSQGGSWMNSPLHF. The CDR3 DNA sequence: TGTGCCAGCAGCCAAGGCGGCAGCTGGATGAATTCACCCCTCCACTTT.